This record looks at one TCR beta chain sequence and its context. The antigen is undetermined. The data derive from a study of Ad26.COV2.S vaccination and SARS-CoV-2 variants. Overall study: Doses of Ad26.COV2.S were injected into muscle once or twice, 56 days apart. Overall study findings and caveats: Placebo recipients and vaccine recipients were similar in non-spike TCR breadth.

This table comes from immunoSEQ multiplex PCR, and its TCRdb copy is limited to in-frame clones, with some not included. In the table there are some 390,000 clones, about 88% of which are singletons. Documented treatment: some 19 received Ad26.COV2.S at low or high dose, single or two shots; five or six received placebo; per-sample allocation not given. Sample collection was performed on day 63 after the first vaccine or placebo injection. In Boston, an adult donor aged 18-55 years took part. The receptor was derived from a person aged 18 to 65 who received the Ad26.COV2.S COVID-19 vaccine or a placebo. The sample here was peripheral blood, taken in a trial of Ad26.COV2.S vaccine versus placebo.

The CDR3 nucleotides are TGTGCCAGCAGGGTAGGGGCAAATAATTCACCCCTCCACTTT. Its protein is CASRVGANNSPLHF. V is TRBV6-5 and J is TRBJ1-6, with a tentative D call TRBD1 (5 bases). CDR3 size: 14 residues. Germline-derived CDR1 and CDR2 are MNHEY and SVGAGI. The ends were cut back, 6 bases at V and 5 bases at J, with 11 bases in the middle.